This T cell receptor (beta chain) appears in the sequencing data of a study of naive and memory T cell subsets. Study-level findings and limits: Over 90% of naive TCR sequences appeared only once after error correction, unlike memory subsets.

The beta constant-region primer was an equimolar mix of two oligonucleotides covering TRBC1 and TRBC2. TCRdb called the UMI-ligation and nested PCR reads again in MiXCR, with one record for every CDR3 protein. The table records 81,000 or so distinct CDR3 sequences, roughly 7% of them present only once. Cells stained for CD3, CD4, CD8, CD45RA and CD27 were sorted into four subsets. The CDR3 has 19 amino acids. Germline V gives CDR1 MNHNS, CDR2 SASEGT. Germline trimming cut 5 bases from V and 5 bases from J; bases unmatched to any gene: 17. This clonotype showed up many times. Antigen specificity is unknown.

The sample was central memory CD4+ T cells from blood. The chain recombines TRBV6-1 with TRBJ1-5, with TRBD1 matching over 11 bases. This clonotype was sampled from a human donor in good health. DNA of the CDR3: TGTGCCAGCAGTCGAGGAGGAGGACAGGGGGCTGCGTTCCATCAGCCCCAGCATTTT. Its protein product is CASSRGGGQGAAFHQPQHF.